These T cell receptor beta chains were read from a single sample in a study of OX40 agonist ivuxolimab in advanced cancers. Produced via immunoSEQ multiplex PCR; TCRdb's table is partial and in-frame only. Of some 60,000 clones detected, around 86% appear once; the ten largest clones hold approximately 4%. Sequenced here: CD4+ or CD8+ T cells sorted from blood, sampled in a trial of the OX40 agonist ivuxolimab. Receptors originate from an adult with an advanced solid tumor such as melanoma, head and neck, liver or kidney cancer. Each CDR3 is given with its conserved first and last residue. Fields, in order: V gene, J gene, clone size, D gene, CDR3 length, CDR3 protein, CDR3 DNA. The D gene is left open where the match is weak. Size is omitted from some rows. Given values are once, few, many or a class for expanded clones.

v_gene: TRBV12-5; j_gene: TRBJ2-3; abundance: NA; d_gene: NA; len: 14; CDR3aa: CASGPKQGRDTQYF; CDR3nt: TGTGCTAGTGGTCCGAAACAGGGACGAGATACGCAGTATTTT
v_gene: TRBV6-5; j_gene: TRBJ1-3; abundance: NA; d_gene: NA; len: 12; CDR3aa: CASTGLGNTIYF; CDR3nt: TGTGCCAGCACGGGACTTGGAAACACCATATATTTT
v_gene: TRBV2; j_gene: TRBJ1-6; abundance: NA; d_gene: NA; len: 14; CDR3aa: CASLGTFGNSPLHF; CDR3nt: TGTGCCAGCCTGGGGACTTTTGGCAATTCACCCCTCCACTTT
v_gene: TRBV5-1; j_gene: TRBJ1-2; abundance: NA; d_gene: NA; len: 15; CDR3aa: CASSLGSAGDGGYTF; CDR3nt: TGCGCCAGCAGCTTGGGGTCGGCAGGGGATGGTGGCTACACCTTC
v_gene: TRBV29-1; j_gene: TRBJ2-5; abundance: NA; d_gene: NA; len: 11; CDR3aa: CSVVHLETQYF; CDR3nt: TGCAGCGTTGTACATTTAGAGACCCAGTACTTC
v_gene: TRBV14; j_gene: TRBJ2-3; abundance: once; d_gene: NA; len: 15; CDR3aa: CASSLPSPLLNTQYF; CDR3nt: TGTGCCAGCAGCCTCCCATCCCCCCTTCTGAATACGCAGTATTTT
v_gene: TRBV18; j_gene: TRBJ1-2; abundance: few; d_gene: NA; len: 14; CDR3aa: CASSPQAGIRGYTF; CDR3nt: TGTGCCAGCTCACCCCAGGCGGGAATAAGGGGCTACACCTTC
v_gene: TRBV7-2; j_gene: TRBJ1-5; abundance: NA; d_gene: TRBD1; len: 15; CDR3aa: CASSDRANSNQPQHF; CDR3nt: TGTGCCAGCAGCGACAGGGCGAATAGCAATCAGCCCCAGCATTTT
v_gene: TRBV5-4; j_gene: TRBJ2-5; abundance: once; d_gene: TRBD2; len: 14; CDR3aa: CASSLPSGDKTQYF; CDR3nt: TGTGCCAGCAGCTTGCCTAGCGGGGATAAGACCCAGTACTTC
v_gene: TRBV7-2; j_gene: TRBJ1-2; abundance: NA; d_gene: NA; len: 13; CDR3aa: CASSLDRTYGYTF; CDR3nt: TGTGCCAGCAGCTTAGATCGGACGTATGGCTACACCTTC
v_gene: TRBV5-4; j_gene: TRBJ1-2; abundance: NA; d_gene: NA; len: 14; CDR3aa: CASSSASGARGYTF; CDR3nt: TGTGCCAGCAGCTCGGCATCAGGGGCGCGAGGCTACACCTTC
v_gene: TRBV19; j_gene: TRBJ2-3; abundance: NA; d_gene: NA; len: 16; CDR3aa: CASSADLRGSTDTQYF; CDR3nt: TGTGCCAGTAGTGCGGACTTGAGGGGAAGCACAGATACGCAGTATTTT
v_gene: TRBV27; j_gene: TRBJ2-3; abundance: NA; d_gene: TRBD2; len: 17; CDR3aa: CASMSFSLGLAGVRRYF; CDR3nt: TGTGCCAGCATGTCTTTTTCCTTGGGACTAGCGGGGGTTCGTCGGTATTTT
v_gene: TRBV30; j_gene: TRBJ1-5; abundance: NA; d_gene: TRBD1; len: 14; CDR3aa: CAWTEGQSNQPQHF; CDR3nt: TGTGCCTGGACCGAGGGACAGTCAAATCAGCCCCAGCATTTT
v_gene: TRBV10-3; j_gene: TRBJ2-2; abundance: NA; d_gene: NA; len: 14; CDR3aa: CAITNISNTGELFF; CDR3nt: TGTGCCATCACGAACATCTCGAACACCGGGGAGCTGTTTTTT
v_gene: TRBV4-2; j_gene: TRBJ1-5; abundance: NA; d_gene: TRBD1; len: 18; CDR3aa: CASSQVMTGGNSNQPQHF; CDR3nt: TGTGCCAGCAGCCAAGTTATGACAGGGGGCAATTCGAATCAGCCCCAGCATTTT
v_gene: TRBV2; j_gene: TRBJ2-2; abundance: NA; d_gene: NA; len: 13; CDR3aa: CASFKMGSGELFF; CDR3nt: TGTGCCAGCTTCAAGATGGGTTCCGGGGAGCTGTTTTTT
v_gene: TRBV7-9; j_gene: TRBJ2-1; abundance: NA; d_gene: NA; len: 17; CDR3aa: CASSFRQATSSYNEQFF; CDR3nt: TGTGCCAGCAGCTTCAGACAGGCTACTAGCTCCTACAATGAGCAGTTCTTC
v_gene: TRBV7-9; j_gene: TRBJ2-7; abundance: NA; d_gene: TRBD1; len: 17; CDR3aa: CASSITGRTGGSYEQYF; CDR3nt: TGTGCCAGCAGCATCACGGGGCGGACAGGGGGCTCCTACGAGCAGTACTTC
v_gene: TRBV5-6; j_gene: TRBJ2-5; abundance: NA; d_gene: NA; len: 14; CDR3aa: CASGQPRGPETQYF; CDR3nt: TGTGCCAGCGGACAACCTAGGGGCCCAGAGACCCAGTACTTC
v_gene: TRBV2; j_gene: TRBJ2-7; abundance: NA; d_gene: TRBD1; len: 15; CDR3aa: CASKIEQGSSYEQYF; CDR3nt: TGTGCCAGCAAGATTGAACAGGGGAGCTCCTACGAGCAGTACTTC
v_gene: TRBV2; j_gene: TRBJ2-2; abundance: NA; d_gene: NA; len: 14; CDR3aa: CASNRRAVSEELFF; CDR3nt: TGTGCCAGCAATAGAAGGGCAGTTTCTGAGGAGCTGTTTTTT
v_gene: TRBV30; j_gene: TRBJ2-7; abundance: NA; d_gene: TRBD2; len: 14; CDR3aa: CAWAGGNGAYEQYF; CDR3nt: TGTGCCTGGGCGGGGGGAAATGGTGCCTACGAGCAGTACTTC
v_gene: TRBV6-6; j_gene: TRBJ1-5; abundance: NA; d_gene: NA; len: 15; CDR3aa: CASSDDTLPHQPQHF; CDR3nt: TGTGCCAGCAGTGACGACACTCTACCCCATCAGCCCCAGCATTTT
v_gene: TRBV7-2; j_gene: TRBJ1-1; abundance: NA; d_gene: NA; len: 14; CDR3aa: CASSLGGAKTEAFF; CDR3nt: TGTGCCAGCAGCTTAGGGGGGGCAAAAACTGAAGCTTTCTTT
v_gene: TRBV6-5; j_gene: TRBJ1-4; abundance: NA; d_gene: NA; len: 16; CDR3aa: CASSYGRSTTNEKLFF; CDR3nt: TGTGCCAGCAGTTACGGTCGCAGCACAACTAATGAAAAACTGTTTTTT
v_gene: TRBV29-1; j_gene: TRBJ1-1; abundance: NA; d_gene: NA; len: 13; CDR3aa: CSVEDLRNPEAFF; CDR3nt: TGCAGCGTTGAAGATCTAAGGAACCCTGAAGCTTTCTTT
v_gene: TRBV5-1; j_gene: TRBJ1-4; abundance: NA; d_gene: NA; len: 15; CDR3aa: CASSLKGATNEKLFF; CDR3nt: TGCGCCAGCAGCTTAAAAGGTGCAACTAATGAAAAACTGTTTTTT
v_gene: TRBV7-9; j_gene: TRBJ2-7; abundance: NA; d_gene: NA; len: 17; CDR3aa: CASSLQPRRGSSYEQYF; CDR3nt: TGTGCCAGCAGCTTACAACCCCGGAGGGGGAGCTCCTACGAGCAGTACTTC
v_gene: TRBV28; j_gene: TRBJ1-2; abundance: NA; d_gene: TRBD1; len: 15; CDR3aa: CASSPQGGVNYGYTF; CDR3nt: TGTGCCAGCAGCCCCCAGGGGGGGGTCAACTATGGCTACACCTTC
v_gene: TRBV11-3; j_gene: TRBJ2-2; abundance: NA; d_gene: NA; len: 16; CDR3aa: CASRPSRGLNTGELFF; CDR3nt: TGTGCCAGCAGACCGAGCAGGGGACTCAACACCGGGGAGCTGTTTTTT
v_gene: TRBV5-6; j_gene: TRBJ1-1; abundance: NA; d_gene: TRBD1; len: 15; CDR3aa: CASSLADRENTEAFF; CDR3nt: TGTGCCAGCAGCTTGGCCGACAGGGAGAACACTGAAGCTTTCTTT
v_gene: TRBV5-4; j_gene: TRBJ1-4; abundance: NA; d_gene: TRBD1; len: 16; CDR3aa: CASSYSTGGLNEKLFF; CDR3nt: TGTGCCAGCAGCTACTCGACAGGGGGACTTAATGAAAAACTGTTTTTT
v_gene: TRBV5-1; j_gene: TRBJ1-1; abundance: NA; d_gene: NA; len: 15; CDR3aa: CASSQVGPPDTEAFF; CDR3nt: TGCGCCAGCAGCCAGGTAGGGCCCCCTGACACTGAAGCTTTCTTT
v_gene: TRBV6-1; j_gene: TRBJ2-6; abundance: NA; d_gene: NA; len: 15; CDR3aa: CASSLGGAGANVLTF; CDR3nt: TGTGCCAGCAGCCTAGGAGGTGCTGGGGCCAACGTCCTGACTTTC
v_gene: TRBV11-3; j_gene: TRBJ2-2; abundance: few; d_gene: NA; len: 15; CDR3aa: CASSAEQGFAGELFF; CDR3nt: TGTGCCAGCAGCGCAGAGCAGGGGTTTGCCGGGGAGCTGTTTTTT
v_gene: TRBV7-3; j_gene: TRBJ2-2; abundance: NA; d_gene: NA; len: 14; CDR3aa: CASSLVGITGELFF; CDR3nt: TGTGCCAGCAGCTTAGTTGGTATCACCGGGGAGCTGTTTTTT
v_gene: TRBV15; j_gene: TRBJ1-1; abundance: medium-sized; d_gene: TRBD1; len: 17; CDR3aa: CATSRDQFGTEAPEAFF; CDR3nt: TGTGCCACCAGCAGAGATCAGTTCGGGACAGAAGCGCCTGAAGCTTTCTTT
v_gene: TRBV27; j_gene: TRBJ2-5; abundance: NA; d_gene: NA; len: 11; CDR3aa: CASSLGGTQYF; CDR3nt: TGTGCCAGCAGTTTGGGTGGGACCCAGTACTTC
v_gene: TRBV4-1; j_gene: TRBJ2-3; abundance: NA; d_gene: NA; len: 14; CDR3aa: CASSQERGGDTQYF; CDR3nt: TGCGCCAGCAGCCAAGAGCGGGGTGGAGATACGCAGTATTTT
v_gene: TRBV6-6; j_gene: TRBJ1-3; abundance: NA; d_gene: NA; len: 12; CDR3aa: CASSYQANTIYF; CDR3nt: TGTGCCAGCAGTTACCAGGCAAACACCATATATTTT
v_gene: TRBV30; j_gene: TRBJ2-3; abundance: once; d_gene: NA; len: 15; CDR3aa: CAWSVHSGFTDTQYF; CDR3nt: TGTGCCTGGAGTGTACATAGCGGCTTTACAGATACGCAGTATTTT
v_gene: TRBV5-4; j_gene: TRBJ2-6; abundance: NA; d_gene: NA; len: 19; CDR3aa: CASSGQSGTQSSGANVLTF; CDR3nt: TGTGCCAGCAGCGGACAGTCCGGGACTCAGAGCTCTGGGGCCAACGTCCTGACTTTC
v_gene: TRBV14; j_gene: TRBJ2-3; abundance: NA; d_gene: NA; len: 13; CDR3aa: CASSRAGGPTQYF; CDR3nt: TGTGCCAGCAGTCGAGCGGGCGGACCTACGCAGTATTTT
v_gene: TRBV6-1; j_gene: TRBJ1-2; abundance: NA; d_gene: NA; len: 13; CDR3aa: CASSLQTIDGYTF; CDR3nt: TGTGCCAGCAGTCTTCAGACGATCGATGGCTACACCTTC
v_gene: TRBV10-1; j_gene: TRBJ2-2; abundance: NA; d_gene: NA; len: 15; CDR3aa: CASSESFREAGELFF; CDR3nt: TGCGCCAGCAGTGAGTCTTTCAGGGAAGCCGGGGAGCTGTTTTTT
v_gene: TRBV28; j_gene: TRBJ2-7; abundance: NA; d_gene: TRBD1; len: 16; CDR3aa: CASSWDPGQGTYEQYF; CDR3nt: TGTGCCAGCAGTTGGGACCCGGGACAGGGGACCTACGAGCAGTACTTC
v_gene: TRBV5-5; j_gene: TRBJ2-2; abundance: NA; d_gene: TRBD1; len: 15; CDR3aa: CASSSSTGTTGELFF; CDR3nt: TGTGCCAGCAGCTCCTCGACAGGGACCACCGGGGAGCTGTTTTTT
v_gene: TRBV6-1; j_gene: TRBJ1-4; abundance: NA; d_gene: NA; len: 15; CDR3aa: CASIAKTVGNEKLFF; CDR3nt: TGTGCCAGCATCGCGAAGACGGTTGGGAATGAAAAACTGTTTTTT
v_gene: TRBV7-9; j_gene: TRBJ1-2; abundance: NA; d_gene: NA; len: 13; CDR3aa: CASSPQVRYGYTF; CDR3nt: TGTGCCAGCAGCCCGCAGGTTCGCTATGGCTACACCTTC
v_gene: TRBV11-2; j_gene: TRBJ1-1; abundance: NA; d_gene: NA; len: 17; CDR3aa: CASSLEVAISWNTEAFF; CDR3nt: TGTGCCAGCAGCTTAGAAGTCGCAATTTCTTGGAACACTGAAGCTTTCTTT
v_gene: TRBV4-2; j_gene: TRBJ1-2; abundance: few; d_gene: NA; len: 12; CDR3aa: CASSQGNYGYTF; CDR3nt: TGTGCCAGCAGCCAAGGAAACTATGGCTACACCTTC
v_gene: TRBV6-6; j_gene: TRBJ1-1; abundance: NA; d_gene: TRBD1; len: 14; CDR3aa: CASSTDRGGTEAFF; CDR3nt: TGTGCCAGCAGTACTGACAGGGGAGGCACTGAAGCTTTCTTT
v_gene: TRBV7-2; j_gene: TRBJ1-5; abundance: few; d_gene: NA; len: 13; CDR3aa: CASSPASNQPQHF; CDR3nt: TGTGCCAGCAGCCCCGCTAGCAATCAGCCCCAGCATTTT
v_gene: TRBV5-4; j_gene: TRBJ2-3; abundance: NA; d_gene: NA; len: 16; CDR3aa: CASSRRRAGNSDTQYF; CDR3nt: TGTGCCAGCAGCCGGCGGAGGGCAGGGAATTCGGATACGCAGTATTTT
v_gene: TRBV2; j_gene: TRBJ1-1; abundance: NA; d_gene: TRBD1; len: 16; CDR3aa: CASRSGQGAALGRAFF; CDR3nt: TGTGCCAGCAGATCCGGACAGGGGGCAGCACTCGGGAGAGCTTTCTTT